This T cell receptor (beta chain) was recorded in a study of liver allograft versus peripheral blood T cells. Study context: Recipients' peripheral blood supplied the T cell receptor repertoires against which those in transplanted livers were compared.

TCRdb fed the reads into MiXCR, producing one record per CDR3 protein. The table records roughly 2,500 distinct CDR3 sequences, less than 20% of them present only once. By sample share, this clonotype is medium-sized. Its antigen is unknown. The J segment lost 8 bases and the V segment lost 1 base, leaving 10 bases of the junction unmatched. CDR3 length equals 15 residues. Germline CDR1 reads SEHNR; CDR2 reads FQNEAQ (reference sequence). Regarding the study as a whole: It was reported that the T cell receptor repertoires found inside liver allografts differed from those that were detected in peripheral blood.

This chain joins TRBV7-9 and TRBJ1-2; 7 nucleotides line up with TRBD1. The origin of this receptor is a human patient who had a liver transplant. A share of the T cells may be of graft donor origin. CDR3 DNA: TGTGCCAGCAGCTTAGGACAGGGAATCTTTGGGGGCTACACCTTC. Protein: CASSLGQGIFGGYTF.